This TCR beta chain is drawn from a study of T cell changes during pregnancy in multiple sclerosis. V dropped 2 bases and J dropped 7; count of bases not matched to a gene: 8. This CDR3 comprises 15 residues. The V gene's germline CDR1 is SGHRS and CDR2 YFSETQ. TCRdb's copy holds only in-frame clones and misses some; the assay was immunoSEQ multiplex PCR. In the table there are about 110,000 clones, just under 95% of which are singletons. The gene calls are TRBV5-1 and TRBJ2-5; TRBD1 matches at 10 bases. This TCR derives from a female donor with multiple sclerosis, enrolled in a pregnancy study. The specimen comprised peripheral blood, sampled after pregnancy. The CDR3 region is CASSFGTGAKVTQYF. CDR3 bases: TGCGCCAGCAGCTTCGGGACAGGGGCAAAAGTGACCCAGTACTTC.